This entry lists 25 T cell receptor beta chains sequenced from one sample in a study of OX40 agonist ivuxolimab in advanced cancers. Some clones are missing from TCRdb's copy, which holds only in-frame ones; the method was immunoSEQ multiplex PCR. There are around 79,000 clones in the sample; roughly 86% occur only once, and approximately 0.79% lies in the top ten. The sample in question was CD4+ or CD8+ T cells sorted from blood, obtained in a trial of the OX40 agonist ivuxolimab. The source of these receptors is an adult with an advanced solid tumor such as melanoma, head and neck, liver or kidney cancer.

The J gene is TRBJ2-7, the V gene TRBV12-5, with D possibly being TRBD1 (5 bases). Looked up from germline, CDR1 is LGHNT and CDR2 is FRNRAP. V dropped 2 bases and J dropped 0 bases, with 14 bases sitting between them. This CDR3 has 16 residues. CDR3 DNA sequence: TGTGCTAGTGGTTTGCCCGGACAACCCAACTCCTACGAGCAGTACTTC. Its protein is CASGLPGQPNSYEQYF.

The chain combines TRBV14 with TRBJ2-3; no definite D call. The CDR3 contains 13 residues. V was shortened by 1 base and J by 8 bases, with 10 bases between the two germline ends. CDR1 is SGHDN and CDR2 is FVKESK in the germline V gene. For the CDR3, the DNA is TGTGCCAGCAGCCAAGCTAGGCCCCCTACGCAGTATTTT. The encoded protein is CASSQARPPTQYF.

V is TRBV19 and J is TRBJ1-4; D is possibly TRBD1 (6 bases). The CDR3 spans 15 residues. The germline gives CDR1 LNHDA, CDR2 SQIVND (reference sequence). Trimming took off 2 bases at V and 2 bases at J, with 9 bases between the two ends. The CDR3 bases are TGTGCCAGTAGTATACGGGGGCCCACTAATGAAAAACTGTTTTTT. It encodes CASSIRGPTNEKLFF.

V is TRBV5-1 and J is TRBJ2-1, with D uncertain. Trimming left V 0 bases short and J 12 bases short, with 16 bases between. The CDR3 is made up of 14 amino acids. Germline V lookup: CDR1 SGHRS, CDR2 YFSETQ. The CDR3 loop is CASSLARSERAQFF. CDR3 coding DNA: TGCGCCAGCAGCTTGGCAAGATCCGAGCGAGCGCAGTTCTTC.

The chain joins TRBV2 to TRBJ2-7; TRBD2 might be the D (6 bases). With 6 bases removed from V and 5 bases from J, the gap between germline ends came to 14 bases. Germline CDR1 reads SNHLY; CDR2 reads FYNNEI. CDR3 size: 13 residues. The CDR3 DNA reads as TGTGCCAGCAGATACGGGAGAGGGGACGAGCAGTACTTC. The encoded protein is CASRYGRGDEQYF.

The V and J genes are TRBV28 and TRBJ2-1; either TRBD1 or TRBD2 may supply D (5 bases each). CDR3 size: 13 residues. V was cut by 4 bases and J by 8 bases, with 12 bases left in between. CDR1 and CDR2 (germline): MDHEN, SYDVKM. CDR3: CASSYRRGDEQFF. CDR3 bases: TGTGCCAGCAGTTACAGGAGAGGGGATGAGCAGTTCTTC.

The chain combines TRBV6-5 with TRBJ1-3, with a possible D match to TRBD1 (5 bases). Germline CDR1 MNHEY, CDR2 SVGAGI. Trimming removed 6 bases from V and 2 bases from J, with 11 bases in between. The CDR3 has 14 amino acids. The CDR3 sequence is CASRPGKTGNTIYF. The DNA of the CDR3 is TGTGCCAGCAGGCCAGGGAAAACTGGAAACACCATATATTTT.

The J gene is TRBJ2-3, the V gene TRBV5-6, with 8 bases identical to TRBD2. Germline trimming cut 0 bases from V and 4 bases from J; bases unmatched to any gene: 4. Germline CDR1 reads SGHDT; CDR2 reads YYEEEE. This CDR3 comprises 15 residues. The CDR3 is CASSLGLAGADTQYF. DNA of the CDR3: TGTGCCAGCAGCTTGGGTCTAGCGGGTGCAGATACGCAGTATTTT.

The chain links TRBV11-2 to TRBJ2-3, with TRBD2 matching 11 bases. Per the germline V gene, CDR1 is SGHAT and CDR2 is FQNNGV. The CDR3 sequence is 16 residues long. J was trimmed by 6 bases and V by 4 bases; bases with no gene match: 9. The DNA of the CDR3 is TGTGCCAGCAGCTCCGGGACTAGCGGTAGGGGGGATACGCAGTATTTT. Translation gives CASSSGTSGRGDTQYF.

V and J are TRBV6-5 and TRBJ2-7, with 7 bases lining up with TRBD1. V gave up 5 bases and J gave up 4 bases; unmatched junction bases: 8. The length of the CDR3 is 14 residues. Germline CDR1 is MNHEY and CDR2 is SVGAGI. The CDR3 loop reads CASSRPGQPYEQYF. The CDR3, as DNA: TGTGCCAGCAGTCGTCCGGGACAGCCTTACGAGCAGTACTTC.

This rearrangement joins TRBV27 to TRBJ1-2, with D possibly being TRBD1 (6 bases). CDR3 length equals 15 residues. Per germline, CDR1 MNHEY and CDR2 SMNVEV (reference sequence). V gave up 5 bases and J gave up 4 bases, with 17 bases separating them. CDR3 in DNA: TGTGCCAGCAGTCCAGGACTGGGGGGGCTCTATGGCTACACCTTC. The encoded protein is CASSPGLGGLYGYTF.

CDR3 amino acids: CASQMSGTGNTGELFF. The CDR3 DNA reads TGCGCCAGCCAGATGTCCGGGACAGGGAACACCGGGGAGCTGTTTTTT. The V and J genes are TRBV5-1 and TRBJ2-2; 8 nucleotides align to TRBD1. Germline trimming cut 7 bases from V and 1 base from J; bases unmatched to any gene: 9. The CDR3 totals 16 residues. Per the germline V gene, CDR1 is SGHRS and CDR2 is YFSETQ. Supplemented by reference TRBV5-1 and TRBJ2-2, the full variable domain reads KAGVTQTPRYLIKTRGQQVTLSCSPISGHRSVSWYQQTPGQGLQFLFEYFSETQRNKGNFPGRFSGRQFSNSRSEMNVSTLELGDSALYLCASQMSGTGNTGELFFGEGSRLTVL.

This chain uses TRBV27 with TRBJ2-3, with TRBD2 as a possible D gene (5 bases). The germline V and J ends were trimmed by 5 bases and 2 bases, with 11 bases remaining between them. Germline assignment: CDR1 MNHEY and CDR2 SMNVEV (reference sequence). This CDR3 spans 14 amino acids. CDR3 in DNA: TGTGCCAGCAGTCATAAGCGGAACACAGATACGCAGTATTTT. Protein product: CASSHKRNTDTQYF.

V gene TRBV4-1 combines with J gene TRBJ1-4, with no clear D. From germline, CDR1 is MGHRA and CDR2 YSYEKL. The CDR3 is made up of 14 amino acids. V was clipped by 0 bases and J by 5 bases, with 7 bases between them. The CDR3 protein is CASSQEWGNEKLFF. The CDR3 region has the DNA TGCGCCAGCAGCCAAGAGTGGGGAAATGAAAAACTGTTTTTT.

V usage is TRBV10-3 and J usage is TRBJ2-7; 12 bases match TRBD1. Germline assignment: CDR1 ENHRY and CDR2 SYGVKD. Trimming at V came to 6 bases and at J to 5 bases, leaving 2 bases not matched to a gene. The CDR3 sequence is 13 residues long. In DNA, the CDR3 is TGTGCCATCAGGGGACAGGGGGCCCACGAGCAGTACTTC. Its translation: CAIRGQGAHEQYF.

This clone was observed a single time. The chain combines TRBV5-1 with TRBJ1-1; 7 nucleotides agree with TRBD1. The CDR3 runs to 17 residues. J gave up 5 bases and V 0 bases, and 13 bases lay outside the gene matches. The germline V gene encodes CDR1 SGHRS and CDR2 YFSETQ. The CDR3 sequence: CASSLGTPGGGPTEAFF. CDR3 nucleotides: TGCGCCAGCAGCTTGGGTACCCCAGGGGGGGGGCCTACTGAAGCTTTCTTT.

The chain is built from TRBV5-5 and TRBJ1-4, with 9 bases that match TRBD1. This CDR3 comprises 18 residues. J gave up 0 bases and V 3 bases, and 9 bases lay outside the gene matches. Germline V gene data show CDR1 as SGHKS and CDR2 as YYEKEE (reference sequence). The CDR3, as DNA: TGTGCCAGCAGCTCCGGGACAGGGAGTTTCGCAACTAATGAAAAACTGTTTTTT. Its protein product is CASSSGTGSFATNEKLFF.

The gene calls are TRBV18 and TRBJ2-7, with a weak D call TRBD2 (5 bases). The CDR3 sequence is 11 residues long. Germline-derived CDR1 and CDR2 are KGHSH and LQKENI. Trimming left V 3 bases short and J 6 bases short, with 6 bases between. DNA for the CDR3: TGTGCCAGCTCACCGGGGAGCGAGCAGTACTTC. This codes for CASSPGSEQYF.

As DNA, the CDR3 is TGTGCCAGCAGTTTAAACGCTGATCAGCCCCAGCATTTT. Translation: CASSLNADQPQHF. The chain combines TRBV27 with TRBJ1-5; D gene unclear. The CDR3 is made up of 13 amino acids. Trimming cost V 2 bases and J 5 bases, with 7 bases left between them. Germline CDR1 and CDR2: MNHEY and SMNVEV (reference sequence).

Here the CDR3 reads CASSPPGLAGGTGELFF. In DNA, the CDR3 is TGTGCCAGCTCACCACCGGGACTAGCGGGGGGCACCGGGGAGCTGTTTTTT. The rearrangement links TRBV18 to TRBJ2-2; TRBD2 aligns across 15 bases. V trimming: 0 bases; J trimming: 4 bases; junction bases outside the gene matches: 0. Per the germline V gene, CDR1 is KGHSH and CDR2 is LQKENI. The CDR3 extends over 17 amino acids.

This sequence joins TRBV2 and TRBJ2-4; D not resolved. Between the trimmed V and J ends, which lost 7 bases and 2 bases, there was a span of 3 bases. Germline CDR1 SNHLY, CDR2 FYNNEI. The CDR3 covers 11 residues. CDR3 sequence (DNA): TGTGCCAGCAAGACCAAAAACATTCAGTACTTC. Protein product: CASKTKNIQYF. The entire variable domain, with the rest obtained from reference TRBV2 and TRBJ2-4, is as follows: EPEVTQTPSHQVTQMGQEVILRCVPISNHLYFYWYRQILGQKVEFLVSFYNNEISEKSEIFDDQFSVERPDGSNFTLKIRSTKLEDSAMYFCASKTKNIQYFGAGTRLSVL.

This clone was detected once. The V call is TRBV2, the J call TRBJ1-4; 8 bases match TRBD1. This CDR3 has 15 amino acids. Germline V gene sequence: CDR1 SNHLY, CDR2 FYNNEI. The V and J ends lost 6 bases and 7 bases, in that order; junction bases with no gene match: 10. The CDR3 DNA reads TGTGCCAGCAGAGCTGACAGGGGCTTGGTTGAAAAACTGTTTTTT. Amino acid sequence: CASRADRGLVEKLFF.

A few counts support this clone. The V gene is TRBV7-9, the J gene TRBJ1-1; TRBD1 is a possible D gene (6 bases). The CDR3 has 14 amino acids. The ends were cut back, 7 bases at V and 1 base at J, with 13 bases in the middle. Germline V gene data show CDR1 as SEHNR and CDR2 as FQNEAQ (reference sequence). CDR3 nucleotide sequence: TGTGCCAGCACCTGGGGGCCGGGGAACACTGAAGCTTTCTTT. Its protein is CASTWGPGNTEAFF.

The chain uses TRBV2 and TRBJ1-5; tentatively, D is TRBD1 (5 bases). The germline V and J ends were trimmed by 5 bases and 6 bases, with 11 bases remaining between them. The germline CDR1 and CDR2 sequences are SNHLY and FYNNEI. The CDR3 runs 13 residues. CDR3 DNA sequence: TGTGCCAGCAGTTTCGGACAACTTCAGCCCCAGCATTTT. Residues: CASSFGQLQPQHF. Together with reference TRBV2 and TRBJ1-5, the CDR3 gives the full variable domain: EPEVTQTPSHQVTQMGQEVILRCVPISNHLYFYWYRQILGQKVEFLVSFYNNEISEKSEIFDDQFSVERPDGSNFTLKIRSTKLEDSAMYFCASSFGQLQPQHFGDGTRLSIL.

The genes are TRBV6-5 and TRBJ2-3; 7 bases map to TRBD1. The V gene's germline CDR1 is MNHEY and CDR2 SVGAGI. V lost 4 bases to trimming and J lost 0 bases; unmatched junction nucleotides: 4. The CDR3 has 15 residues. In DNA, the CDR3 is TGTGCCAGCAGTTCAACAGGGGATAGCACAGATACGCAGTATTTT. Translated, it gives CASSSTGDSTDTQYF.